Listed below are T cell receptor beta chains from one sample, sequenced in a study of CD8 T cells in ankylosing spondylitis. TCRdb reprocessed the 5' RACE reads with MiXCR, giving one entry per CDR3 protein. The repertoire holds about 250,000 distinct CDR3 sequences, with under 35% as singletons. The sequenced sample was blood, either unsorted or a sorted T cell fraction (not recorded which). Receptors originate from a male donor with ankylosing spondylitis or in good health (not recorded which). The CDR3 runs from the conserved cysteine through the conserved F or W. The D gene is left open where the match is weak. Part of the rows lack a size; the others show once, few, many or a class for expanded clones.

J | D | size | V | CDR3 | DNA
TRBJ2-7 | TRBD2 | NA | TRBV12-3/TRBV12-4 | CASSLILAGWVDEQYF | TGTGCCAGCAGTTTAATCCTAGCGGGGTGGGTGGACGAGCAGTACTTC
TRBJ2-7 | TRBD1 | NA | TRBV20-1 | CSAQEGQGLYEQYF | TGCAGTGCTCAGGAGGGACAGGGCCTCTACGAGCAGTACTTC
TRBJ2-1 | NA | few | TRBV25-1 | CASSEPAPDNEQFF | TGTGCCAGCAGTGAGCCAGCACCTGACAATGAGCAGTTCTTC
TRBJ1-1 | NA | NA | TRBV27 | CASSLTGSNTEAFF | TGTGCCAGCAGTTTAACAGGGTCGAACACTGAAGCTTTCTTT
TRBJ2-7 | NA | NA | TRBV10-3 | CAISEYGSSYEQYF | TGTGCCATCAGTGAGTATGGCAGCTCCTACGAGCAGTACTTC
TRBJ2-1 | NA | few | TRBV20-1 | CSARDFEGSSYNEQFF | TGCAGTGCTAGAGATTTCGAGGGGAGCTCCTACAATGAGCAGTTCTTC
TRBJ1-1 | NA | few | TRBV12-3/TRBV12-4 | CASSAGFWAEAFF | TGTGCCAGCAGTGCAGGGTTTTGGGCTGAAGCTTTCTTT
TRBJ2-1 | NA | few | TRBV7-9 | CASSHRESYNEQFF | TGTGCCAGCAGCCACAGGGAATCCTACAATGAGCAGTTCTTC
TRBJ1-1 | NA | NA | TRBV5-1 | CASSLARRGTEAFF | TGCGCCAGCAGCTTGGCCAGGAGGGGCACTGAAGCTTTCTTT
TRBJ1-1 | NA | NA | TRBV5-5 | CASSQPSRAGIGEAFF | TGTGCCAGCAGCCAACCATCAAGGGCTGGCATAGGGGAAGCTTTCTTT
TRBJ2-1 | TRBD2 | once | TRBV7-2 | CASSLVLAENNEQFF | TGTGCCAGCAGCTTAGTGCTAGCGGAAAACAATGAGCAGTTCTTC
TRBJ1-5 | NA | once | TRBV3-1 | CASSQEGQPQHF | TGTGCCAGCAGCCAAGAGGGGCAGCCCCAGCATTTT
TRBJ1-3 | NA | NA | TRBV3-1 | CASSDDRSSGNTIYF | TGTGCCAGCAGCGATGACAGGAGCTCTGGAAACACCATATATTTT
TRBJ2-1 | NA | NA | TRBV29-1 | CSVGGGAYNEQFF | TGCAGCGTTGGAGGGGGGGCCTACAATGAGCAGTTCTTC
TRBJ1-5 | NA | few | TRBV7-2 | CASSLVTGTAQPQHF | TGTGCCAGCAGCCTCGTTACAGGCACGGCTCAGCCCCAGCATTTT
TRBJ2-3 | NA | few | TRBV9 | CASSEGIDTQYF | TGTGCCAGCAGCGAGGGTATAGATACGCAGTATTTT
TRBJ2-3 | TRBD2 | once | TRBV27 | CASSLQRGSTDTQYF | TGTGCCAGCAGTTTACAGCGGGGGAGCACAGATACGCAGTATTTT
TRBJ1-4 | NA | NA | TRBV10-3 | CAIRQDEKLFF | TGTGCCATCAGACAAGATGAAAAACTGTTTTTT
TRBJ2-7 | TRBD1 | few | TRBV6-1 | CASSTGQGAYEQYF | TGTGCCAGCAGTACGGGACAGGGGGCGTACGAGCAGTACTTC
TRBJ1-1 | NA | NA | TRBV29-1 | CSVEDPTGGTEAFF | TGCAGCGTTGAAGACCCCACGGGGGGCACTGAAGCTTTCTTT
TRBJ2-5 | NA | few | TRBV24-1 | CATSDRVKSQETQYF | TGTGCCACCAGTGATAGGGTGAAGAGCCAAGAGACCCAGTACTTC
TRBJ1-1 | NA | NA | TRBV20-1 | CSARDLPFSTEAFF | TGCAGTGCTAGAGACCTTCCATTCAGCACTGAAGCTTTCTTT
TRBJ2-3 | NA | NA | TRBV12-3/TRBV12-4 | CASTAGEGTDTQYF | TGTGCCAGCACCGCCGGAGAGGGCACAGATACGCAGTATTTT
TRBJ2-2 | NA | few | TRBV12-3/TRBV12-4 | CASTSGGPGELFF | TGTGCCAGCACTTCCGGGGGGCCCGGGGAGCTGTTTTTT
TRBJ2-7 | NA | NA | TRBV28 | CASSPRRYEQYF | TGTGCCAGCAGTCCTCGGCGCTACGAGCAGTACTTC
TRBJ2-1 | NA | once | TRBV20-1 | CSARGRGSEKGPGIWNEQFF | TGCAGTGCTAGGGGGCGTGGGAGCGAAAAAGGACCCGGCATTTGGAATGAGCAGTTCTTC
TRBJ2-3 | NA | few | TRBV29-1 | CSVEDPGQTGNVVRGLADTQYF | TGCAGCGTTGAAGACCCGGGACAGACAGGCAATGTTGTGCGGGGGTTGGCAGATACGCAGTATTTT
TRBJ2-3 | TRBD2 | few | TRBV12-3/TRBV12-4 | CASSLRTSPDTQYF | TGTGCCAGCAGTCTAAGGACTAGCCCAGATACGCAGTATTTT
TRBJ1-6 | NA | few | TRBV5-1 | CASSLGTVNSPLHF | TGCGCCAGCAGCTTGGGGACAGTTAATTCACCCCTCCACTTT
TRBJ2-5 | NA | few | TRBV20-1 | CSAPRQVQETQYF | TGCAGTGCCCCACGGCAGGTACAAGAGACCCAGTACTTC
TRBJ2-3 | NA | few | TRBV7-2 | CASSSWTGGLHTDTQYF | TGTGCCAGCAGCTCTTGGACGGGGGGCCTACACACAGATACGCAGTATTTT